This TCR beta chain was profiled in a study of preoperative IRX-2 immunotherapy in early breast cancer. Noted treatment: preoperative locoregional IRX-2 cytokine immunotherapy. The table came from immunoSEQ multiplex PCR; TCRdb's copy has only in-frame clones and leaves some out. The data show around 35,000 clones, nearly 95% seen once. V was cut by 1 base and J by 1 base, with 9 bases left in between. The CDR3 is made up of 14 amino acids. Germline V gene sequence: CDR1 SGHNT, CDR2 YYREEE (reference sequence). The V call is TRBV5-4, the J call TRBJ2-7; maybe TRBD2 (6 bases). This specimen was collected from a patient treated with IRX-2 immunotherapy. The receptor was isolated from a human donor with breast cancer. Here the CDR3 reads CASSLRERSYEQYF. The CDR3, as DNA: TGTGCCAGCAGCTTGCGGGAGCGGTCCTACGAGCAGTACTTC. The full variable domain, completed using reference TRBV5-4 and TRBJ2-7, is ETGVTQSPTHLIKTRGQQVTLRCSSQSGHNTVSWYQQALGQGPQFIFQYYREEENGRGNFPPRFSGLQFPNYSSELNVNALELDDSALYLCASSLRERSYEQYFGPGTRLTVT.